Shown below are 17 T cell receptor beta chains from a single sample sequenced in a study of regulatory T cells in long-lasting Graves disease. The time point is: newly diagnosed GD, antithyroid drugs for less than 3 months. The TCR library was made from RNA extracted from PBMCs. Through Arm-PCR of CDR3 regions and iRepertoire HTBI primers, TCR beta libraries were built. TCRdb passed the multiplex PCR reads through MiXCR, listing each CDR3 protein once. The table lists hundreds of thousands of distinct CDR3 sequences, 15% to 20% of them singletons. The data also belong to a second study, concerning T cells in Graves' hyperthyroidism and ophthalmopathy.

Sequenced material: peripheral blood mononuclear cells (PBMCs), taken at new diagnosis, from a patient treated with antithyroid drugs. These receptors were taken from a woman aged 25 to 39 with Graves disease.

This clonotype has ten or more counts. This chain connects TRBV6-1 to TRBJ2-7, with D perhaps given as TRBD1 or TRBD2 (5 bases each). Germline V lookup: CDR1 MNHNS, CDR2 SASEGT. The CDR3 consists of 14 residues. Between the trimmed V and J ends, which lost 3 bases and 4 bases, there was a span of 13 bases. The CDR3 is CASSDYGGGYEQYF. CDR3 DNA: TGTGCCAGCAGTGATTATGGTGGGGGATACGAGCAGTACTTC.

J is TRBJ2-7 and V is TRBV28; TRBD1 aligns across 9 bases. The CDR3 sequence is 15 residues long. The ends lost 7 bases at V and 3 bases at J; junction bases unmatched: 10. Germline assignment: CDR1 MDHEN and CDR2 SYDVKM. CDR3 protein: CASNIAGTGIYEQYF. CDR3 DNA sequence: TGTGCCAGCAATATCGCCGGGACAGGGATCTACGAGCAGTACTTC.

This clonotype was seen ten or more times. This chain connects TRBV28 to TRBJ2-1; weak D call: TRBD1 (6 bases). This CDR3 has 15 amino acids. Germline lookup yields CDR1 MDHEN and CDR2 SYDVKM. Trimming stripped 8 bases from V and 2 bases from J, with 16 bases between. As DNA, the CDR3 is TGTGCCAGCGAACTCTCGGACAGAGCCTACAATGAGCAGTTCTTC. Its translation is CASELSDRAYNEQFF.

The chain links TRBV18 to TRBJ1-4, with unresolved D. CDR1 is KGHSH, CDR2 LQKENI, per germline. With 3 bases removed from V and 8 bases from J, the gap between germline ends came to 7 bases. CDR3 length: 12 amino acids. The CDR3 DNA is TGTGCCAGCTCACCGAGTGCGGAAAAACTGTTTTTT. Protein: CASSPSAEKLFF.

V is TRBV20-1 and J is TRBJ2-3; 16 bases line up with TRBD2. With V trimmed by 6 bases and J by 4 bases, 4 bases remained unmatched. The V gene's germline CDR1 is DFQATT and CDR2 SNEGSKA (reference sequence). The CDR3 length is 15 residues. CDR3 in amino acids: CSATGTSGRADTQYF. DNA of the CDR3: TGCAGTGCGACCGGGACTAGCGGGAGGGCAGATACGCAGTATTTT.

V and J are TRBV28 and TRBJ1-2; 12 bases fit TRBD1. V trimming: 8 bases; J trimming: 8 bases; junction bases outside the gene matches: 3. Germline CDR1 reads MDHEN; CDR2 reads SYDVKM. The CDR3 runs 12 residues. CDR3 loop: CASSGTGGGYTF. The CDR3 nucleotides read TGTGCCAGCTCCGGGACAGGGGGCGGCTACACCTTC.

Many counts were recorded for this clonotype. The chain recombines TRBV7-9 with TRBJ2-7; D not resolved. Germline V lookup: CDR1 SEHNR, CDR2 FQNEAQ (reference sequence). V lost 4 bases and J lost 0, with 10 bases in between. This CDR3 is 14 amino acids long. CDR3 nucleotides: TGTGCCAGCAGCTCCCCAGGAGCCTCCTACGAGCAGTACTTC. This sequence encodes CASSSPGASYEQYF.

This clonotype appeared many times. The chain employs TRBV7-9 and TRBJ2-5, with D perhaps TRBD2 (6 bases). CDR3 length equals 14 residues. V lost 3 bases, J lost 4 bases, and 12 bases lay in between. The V gene's germline CDR1 is SEHNR and CDR2 FQNEAQ (reference sequence). The DNA for the CDR3 is TGTGCCAGCAGCTTCGCCGGGAGTGCAGAGACCCAGTACTTC. This gives the protein CASSFAGSAETQYF.

This clonotype has at least ten counts. CDR3 nucleotides: TGTGCCAGCAGTTTTCCTGCGTTCGGAACGGGGGAGACCCAGTACTTC. Translated, it gives CASSFPAFGTGETQYF. The V and J genes are TRBV6-5 and TRBJ2-5, with a tentative D call TRBD2 (5 bases). With 4 bases removed from V and 5 bases from J, the gap between germline ends came to 20 bases. CDR1 and CDR2 from the germline V gene are MNHEY and SVGAGI. The CDR3 is made up of 16 amino acids.

This chain links TRBV10-3 with TRBJ1-3; 7 bases line up with TRBD1. CDR3 length: 15 residues. In germline, CDR1 is ENHRY, CDR2 SYGVKD. The J segment lost 0 bases and the V segment lost 10 bases, leaving 9 bases of the junction unmatched. The CDR3 reads CASHRDSNSGNTIYF. In DNA form, the CDR3 reads TGTGCCAGCCACCGGGACAGCAACTCTGGAAACACCATATATTTT.

This clonotype appeared many times. This chain uses TRBV7-2 with TRBJ2-3; D is possibly TRBD2 (6 bases). The CDR3 runs to 13 residues. V was pared by 4 bases and J by 6 bases, with 11 bases between. CDR1 is SGHTA, CDR2 FQGNSA, per germline. The CDR3 protein is CASSSGRGDTQYF. The DNA for the CDR3 is TGTGCCAGCAGCTCTGGACGGGGGGATACGCAGTATTTT.

In this sample, this clonotype turned up many times. The chain recombines TRBV12-3 or TRBV12-4 with TRBJ1-5; D gene ambiguous. The CDR3 covers 15 residues. V gave up 5 bases and J gave up 0 bases, with 11 bases separating them. The CDR3 region has the DNA TGTGCCAGCAGTACTCGGACGGTTAGCAATCAGCCCCAGCATTTT. This translates into CASSTRTVSNQPQHF.

Concerning this clonotype itself: A read error may account for a junction end that differs from germline. This chain connects TRBV5-1 to TRBJ2-3; D perhaps matches TRBD2 (6 bases). The CDR3 runs to 15 residues. Germline CDR1 SGHRS, CDR2 YFSETQ. CDR3 amino acids: CASSQETSSTDTQYF. In nucleotides, the CDR3 is TGTGCCAGCAGCCAAGAAACTAGCAGCACAGATACGCAGTATTTT.

This clonotype came up many times. The rearrangement links TRBV27 to TRBJ2-1; 10 bases map to TRBD2. Germline V gene sequence: CDR1 MNHEY, CDR2 SMNVEV (reference sequence). The length of the CDR3 is 15 residues. V was clipped by 3 bases and J by 9 bases; unmatched bases: 8. CDR3 sequence reads: CASSFASGSWSEQFF. The CDR3 DNA reads as TGTGCCAGCAGTTTTGCTAGCGGGAGCTGGAGTGAGCAGTTCTTC.

Regarding this clonotype: A clone one base away is much larger, so this may be a read error. This rearrangement joins TRBV15 to TRBJ1-5; D is undetermined. CDR1 LNHNV and CDR2 YYDKDF come from the germline V gene (reference sequence). There are 15 residues in the CDR3. CDR3 in amino acids: CATGRYTADNQPQHF. The CDR3 nucleotides read TGTGCCACCGGCAGATATACAGCTGACAATCAGCCCCAGCATTTT.

This clonotype has more than one count but fewer than ten. This chain connects TRBV7-2 to TRBJ2-1; tentatively, D is TRBD1 or TRBD2 (5 bases each). V was clipped by 5 bases and J by 9 bases, with 23 bases between them. The CDR3 length is 16 residues. Germline V gives CDR1 SGHTA, CDR2 FQGNSA. This CDR3 reads CASSKPRDAPFGEQFF. CDR3 nucleotides: TGTGCCAGCAGCAAGCCTCGGGACGCCCCTTTCGGTGAGCAGTTCTTC. The whole variable domain, remainder taken from reference TRBV7-2 and TRBJ2-1, is GAGVSQSPSNKVTEKGKDVELRCDPISGHTALYWYRQSLGQGLEFLIYFQGNSAPDKSGLPSDRFSAERTGGSVSTLTIQRTQQEDSAVYLCASSKPRDAPFGEQFFGPGTRLTVL.

With respect to this clonotype: This may arise from a read error, as a much more abundant clone is one base away. This sequence joins TRBV28 and TRBJ2-4; tentative D call: TRBD1 (6 bases). Trimming left V 4 bases short and J 9 bases short, with 13 bases between. This CDR3 spans 13 amino acids. The germline CDR1 and CDR2 sequences are MDHEN and SYDVKM. In DNA, the CDR3 is TGTGCCAGCAGTTCGTCAGGGGATGGCATTCAGTACTTC. It is translated as CASSSSGDGIQYF.